These 27 T cell receptor beta chains were all obtained from the same sample, sequenced in a study of T cells in localized non-small cell lung cancer. Profiled with immunoSEQ multiplex PCR; TCRdb holds only in-frame clones, not every one. The repertoire includes about 41,000 clones, 85% to 90% of them detected once, and 7.1% sits in the top ten. Specimen: peripheral blood, collected before any cancer treatment. The receptors shown here come from a woman between 18 and 50 years old with stage III lung adenocarcinoma.

V usage is TRBV6-4 and J usage is TRBJ2-3; a possible D gene is TRBD1 (5 bases). CDR1 is MRHNA, CDR2 SNTAGT, per germline. V was cut by 3 bases and J by 2 bases, with 9 bases left in between. The CDR3 length is 14 residues. In DNA, the CDR3 is TGTGCCAGCAGTGAGAGCAGGGACACAGATACGCAGTATTTT. Amino acid sequence: CASSESRDTDTQYF.

The rearrangement joins TRBV5-1 to TRBJ1-1, with D tentatively TRBD1 (5 bases). The CDR3 is 15 amino acids. V dropped 7 bases and J dropped 0 bases, with 16 bases sitting between them. Germline assignment: CDR1 SGHRS and CDR2 YFSETQ. CDR3: CASVRAGGMNTEAFF. The CDR3 nucleotides read TGCGCCAGCGTCAGAGCTGGGGGTATGAACACTGAAGCTTTCTTT.

This chain connects TRBV7-6 to TRBJ2-7; perhaps TRBD2 as D (5 bases). This CDR3 spans 13 amino acids. V lost 5 bases and J lost 3, with 11 bases in between. Germline V gene lookup returns CDR1 SGHVS and CDR2 FNYEAQ. DNA for the CDR3: TGTGCCAGCAGCAGAGGAGGCGGCTACGAGCAGTACTTC. Amino acids: CASSRGGGYEQYF.

The chain's CDR3 is CASSLGRRTMNTEAFF. The CDR3 DNA follows: TGCGCCAGCAGCTTGGGACGACGGACCATGAACACTGAAGCTTTCTTT. The chain recombines TRBV5-1 with TRBJ1-1, with D unclear. The CDR3 contains 16 residues. Germline CDR1 is SGHRS and CDR2 is YFSETQ. Trimming pared 0 bases from V and 0 bases from J, leaving 12 bases between. Full variable domain (outside the CDR3, taken from reference TRBV5-1 and TRBJ1-1): KAGVTQTPRYLIKTRGQQVTLSCSPISGHRSVSWYQQTPGQGLQFLFEYFSETQRNKGNFPGRFSGRQFSNSRSEMNVSTLELGDSALYLCASSLGRRTMNTEAFFGQGTRLTVV.

The chain has TRBV6-5 and TRBJ1-5; D is undetermined. This CDR3 contains 15 residues. CDR1 and CDR2 (germline): MNHEY, SVGAGI. V lost 5 bases and J lost 6, with 17 bases in between. CDR3 region: CASSPGSGEVQPQHF. CDR3 nucleotides: TGTGCCAGCAGTCCGGGTTCCGGGGAGGTTCAGCCCCAGCATTTT.

The V call is TRBV6-1, the J call TRBJ2-3; 8 bases are shared with TRBD2. Germline lookup yields CDR1 MNHNS and CDR2 SASEGT. The V and J ends lost 4 bases and 0 bases, in that order; junction bases with no gene match: 3. This CDR3 comprises 15 residues. The CDR3 DNA reads as TGTGCCAGCAGTGTAAGCGGGGGAAGCACAGATACGCAGTATTTT. Its protein product is CASSVSGGSTDTQYF.

The CDR3 coding sequence is TGTGCCAGCAGTTTTGCGGGAGAGGGAGAGACCCAGTACTTC. The encoded protein is CASSFAGEGETQYF. This sequence joins TRBV27 and TRBJ2-5; TRBD2 matches 7 bases. The CDR3 is 14 residues long. The J segment lost 4 bases and the V segment lost 3 bases, leaving 5 bases of the junction unmatched. Germline lookup yields CDR1 MNHEY and CDR2 SMNVEV (reference sequence).

This rearrangement joins TRBV6-1 to TRBJ1-2; no definite D call. The CDR3 is 13 residues long. The V and J ends lost 1 base and 8 bases respectively, with 11 bases between them. The V gene's germline CDR1 is MNHNS and CDR2 SASEGT. CDR3 sequence: CASSEGSVHGYTF. The CDR3 nucleotides read TGTGCCAGCAGTGAAGGGTCAGTCCACGGCTACACCTTC.

The chain carries TRBV7-3 and TRBJ1-2, with TRBD1 matching over 11 bases. The trim removed 2 bases at V and 8 bases at J, leaving 10 bases unmatched. This CDR3 has 16 amino acids. CDR1 is SGHTA, CDR2 FQGTGA, per germline. CDR3 residues: CASSLLPGQGVKGYTF. Written as DNA, the CDR3 is TGTGCCAGCAGCTTACTTCCGGGACAGGGGGTAAAAGGCTACACCTTC.

The chain recombines TRBV18 with TRBJ1-1; the match to TRBD1 covers 9 bases. The CDR3 is made up of 15 amino acids. J was trimmed by 5 bases and V by 2 bases; bases with no gene match: 6. Germline lookup yields CDR1 KGHSH and CDR2 LQKENI. CDR3 residues: CASSPKGQGLTEAFF. Written as DNA, the CDR3 is TGTGCCAGCTCACCAAAGGGACAGGGTTTAACTGAAGCTTTCTTT.

The table lists this clone with a count of one. V and J are TRBV6-5 and TRBJ2-7; D is ambiguous. The length of the CDR3 is 11 residues. The germline V and J ends were trimmed by 10 bases and 2 bases, with 9 bases remaining between them. The V gene's germline CDR1 is MNHEY and CDR2 SVGAGI. The CDR3 sequence is CATRAAYEQYF. CDR3 coding DNA: TGTGCCACACGTGCGGCCTACGAGCAGTACTTC.

The chain employs TRBV5-1 and TRBJ1-4; D ambiguous. V was cut by 7 bases and J by 7 bases, with 14 bases left in between. Germline CDR1 and CDR2: SGHRS and YFSETQ. The CDR3 loop spans 13 amino acids. As DNA, the CDR3 is TGCGCCAGCGGCAACGGCCCTGGTGAAAAACTGTTTTTT. Its translation is CASGNGPGEKLFF.

V gene TRBV5-1 combines with J gene TRBJ1-1, with TRBD1 matching 9 bases. Germline lookup yields CDR1 SGHRS and CDR2 YFSETQ. The CDR3 runs to 15 residues. The V segment lost 0 bases and the J segment 5 bases; nucleotides outside the gene matches: 5. The CDR3 DNA is TGCGCCAGCAGCTTGGAGGGACAGGGAAGGACTGAAGCTTTCTTT. The encoded protein is CASSLEGQGRTEAFF.

The chain couples TRBV15 to TRBJ2-7; D unresolved. Deletions cut 1 base from V and 6 bases from J, with 16 bases between. Germline V gene sequence: CDR1 LNHNV, CDR2 YYDKDF (reference sequence). This CDR3 is built from 15 residues. The CDR3 sequence is CATSRGGKGSGEQYF. The CDR3 DNA is TGTGCCACCAGCAGAGGGGGTAAGGGTTCTGGCGAGCAGTACTTC.

The genes are TRBV6-6 and TRBJ2-7; 9 bases map to TRBD1. The CDR3 sequence is 14 residues long. Germline V gene data show CDR1 as MNHNY and CDR2 as SVGAGI (reference sequence). V trimming: 7 bases; J trimming: 2 bases; junction bases outside the gene matches: 6. DNA for the CDR3: TGTGCCAGCAATTCGGGACAGGGAACCTACGAGCAGTACTTC. Its protein product is CASNSGQGTYEQYF.

In its sample, this clone was seen a few times. The rearrangement uses TRBV11-3 and TRBJ1-1, with D unresolved. Germline lookup yields CDR1 SGHNT and CDR2 YENEEA. This CDR3 has 13 residues. Trimming cost V 4 bases and J 4 bases, with 10 bases left between them. For the CDR3, the DNA is TGTGCCAGCAGCTCCCTAGCCACCACTGAAGCTTTCTTT. Translating it yields CASSSLATTEAFF.

The chain is built from TRBV5-8 and TRBJ1-1; D remains unclear. V lost 4 bases, J lost 4 bases, and 14 bases lay in between. Looked up from germline, CDR1 is SGHTS and CDR2 is YDEGEE. The CDR3 runs 14 residues. CDR3 nucleotide sequence: TGTGCCAGCAGCCTCGCGCCGGGTGGCACTGAAGCTTTCTTT. It codes for CASSLAPGGTEAFF.

This chain uses TRBV5-4 with TRBJ2-1, with 8 bases aligning to TRBD1. V lost 4 bases, J lost 2 bases, and 5 bases stayed unmatched. This CDR3 spans 15 amino acids. Germline-derived CDR1 and CDR2 are SGHNT and YYREEE (reference sequence). CDR3 DNA: TGTGCCAGCAGCCCGGGACAGGAGCCCTACAATGAGCAGTTCTTC. It specifies CASSPGQEPYNEQFF.

This clone has a handful of counts. This chain connects TRBV7-2 to TRBJ1-6, with a weak D call TRBD1 (6 bases). The CDR3 totals 15 residues. Germline values: CDR1 SGHTA, CDR2 FQGNSA. Trimming cost V 5 bases and J 7 bases, with 15 bases left between them. CDR3 protein: CASSLGGGLNSPLHF. Written as DNA, the CDR3 is TGTGCCAGCAGCCTAGGCGGGGGCCTAAATTCACCCCTCCACTTT. Supplemented by reference TRBV7-2 and TRBJ1-6, the full variable domain reads GAGVSQSPSNKVTEKGKDVELRCDPISGHTALYWYRQSLGQGLEFLIYFQGNSAPDKSGLPSDRFSAERTGGSVSTLTIQRTQQEDSAVYLCASSLGGGLNSPLHFGNGTRLTVT.

The V and J genes are TRBV6-1 and TRBJ1-5; TRBD1 matches at 8 bases. The CDR3 has 16 residues. CDR1 and CDR2 (germline): MNHNS, SASEGT. V dropped 2 bases and J dropped 7; count of bases not matched to a gene: 10. Here the CDR3 reads CASSERPGGARQPQHF. CDR3 DNA: TGTGCCAGCAGTGAAAGGCCAGGGGGCGCCCGGCAGCCCCAGCATTTT.

There are a few counts of this clone. This chain links TRBV5-1 with TRBJ2-1; D is uncertain. V dropped 4 bases and J dropped 9 bases, with 17 bases sitting between them. CDR3 length equals 14 residues. In germline, CDR1 is SGHRS, CDR2 YFSETQ. The CDR3 region has the DNA TGCGCCAGCAGCGCCACAATGGGTCGAAGTGAGCAGTTCTTC. Translated: CASSATMGRSEQFF.

A single count supports this clone. One end of the junction does not line up with germline, which may come from a read error. The chain couples TRBV7-3 to TRBJ2-2; D remains unclear. Germline V gene sequence: CDR1 SGHTA, CDR2 FQGTGA. This CDR3 is built from 13 residues. CDR3 residues: CAGSSDPVGELFF. The CDR3 DNA reads as TGTGCCGGCAGCTCCGACCCGGTCGGGGAGCTGTTTTTT.

The J gene is TRBJ1-1, the V gene TRBV6-5; no clear D. The CDR3 is made up of 13 amino acids. Germline V lookup: CDR1 MNHEY, CDR2 SVGAGI. Trimming pared 2 bases from V and 1 base from J, leaving 5 bases between. CDR3 loop: CASSYATNTEAFF. DNA for the CDR3: TGTGCCAGCAGTTACGCCACGAACACTGAAGCTTTCTTT.

The CDR3 nucleotides read TGTGCCAGCAGCCCAAGGGACGGCGGGGCCAACGTCCTGACTTTC. Amino acids: CASSPRDGGANVLTF. The chain links TRBV7-9 to TRBJ2-6, with D perhaps assigned TRBD1 or TRBD2 (5 bases each). V was clipped by 5 bases and J by 4 bases, with 12 bases between them. The germline CDR1 and CDR2 sequences are SEHNR and FQNEAQ (reference sequence). The CDR3 runs to 15 residues. Combining the CDR3 with reference TRBV7-9 and TRBJ2-6 gives the whole variable domain DTGVSQNPRHKITKRGQNVTFRCDPISEHNRLYWYRQTLGQGPEFLTYFQNEAQLEKSRLLSDRFSAERPKGSFSTLEIQRTEQGDSAMYLCASSPRDGGANVLTFGAGSRLTVL.

This rearrangement joins TRBV5-1 to TRBJ2-7, with 15 bases identical to TRBD2. The J segment lost 0 bases and the V segment lost 4 bases, leaving 5 bases of the junction unmatched. The CDR3 runs 17 residues. Germline V gene sequence: CDR1 SGHRS, CDR2 YFSETQ. CDR3 protein: CASSDGLAGGYSYEQYF. Here the CDR3 DNA reads TGCGCCAGCAGCGACGGACTAGCGGGGGGGTACTCCTACGAGCAGTACTTC.

The chain has TRBV29-1 and TRBJ1-3; D is unresolved. Germline CDR1 reads SQVTM; CDR2 reads ANQGSEA. There are 13 residues in the CDR3. The CDR3 DNA reads TGCGCGACCAGTTTTGACTCTGGAAACACCATATATTTT. It is translated as CATSFDSGNTIYF.

The J gene is TRBJ1-2, the V gene TRBV6-1; D unclear. Per germline, CDR1 MNHNS and CDR2 SASEGT. The CDR3 runs to 13 residues. Deletions cut 5 bases from V and 4 bases from J, with 11 bases between. The CDR3: CASSMEGSYGYTF. Written as DNA, the CDR3 is TGTGCCAGCAGTATGGAGGGATCCTATGGCTACACCTTC.